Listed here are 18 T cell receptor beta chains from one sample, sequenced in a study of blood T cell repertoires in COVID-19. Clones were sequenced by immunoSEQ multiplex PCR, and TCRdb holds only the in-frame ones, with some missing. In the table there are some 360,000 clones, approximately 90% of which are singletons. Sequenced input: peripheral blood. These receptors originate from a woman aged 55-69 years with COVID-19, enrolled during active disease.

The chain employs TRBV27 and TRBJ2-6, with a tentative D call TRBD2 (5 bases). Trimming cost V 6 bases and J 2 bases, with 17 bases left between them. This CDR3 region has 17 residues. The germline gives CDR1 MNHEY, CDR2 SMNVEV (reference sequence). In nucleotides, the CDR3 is TGTGCCAGCAGCCCTCGACGGGCGGGTACTGGGGCCAACGTCCTGACTTTC. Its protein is CASSPRRAGTGANVLTF.

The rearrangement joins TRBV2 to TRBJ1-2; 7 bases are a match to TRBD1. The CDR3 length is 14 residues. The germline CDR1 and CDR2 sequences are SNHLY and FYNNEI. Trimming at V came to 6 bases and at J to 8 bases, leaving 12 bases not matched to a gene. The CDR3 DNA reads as TGTGCCAGCAGGGTCGGGACAGTACTATACGGCTACACCTTC. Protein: CASRVGTVLYGYTF.

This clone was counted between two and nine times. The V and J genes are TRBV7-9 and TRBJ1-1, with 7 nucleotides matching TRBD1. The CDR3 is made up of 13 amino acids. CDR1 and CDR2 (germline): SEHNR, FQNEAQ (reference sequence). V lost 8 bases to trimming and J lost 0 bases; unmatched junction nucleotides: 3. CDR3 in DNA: TGTGCCAGCTTAACAGGGGTGAACACTGAAGCTTTCTTT. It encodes CASLTGVNTEAFF. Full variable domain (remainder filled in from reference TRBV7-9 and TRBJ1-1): DTGVSQNPRHKITKRGQNVTFRCDPISEHNRLYWYRQTLGQGPEFLTYFQNEAQLEKSRLLSDRFSAERPKGSFSTLEIQRTEQGDSAMYLCASLTGVNTEAFFGQGTRLTVV.

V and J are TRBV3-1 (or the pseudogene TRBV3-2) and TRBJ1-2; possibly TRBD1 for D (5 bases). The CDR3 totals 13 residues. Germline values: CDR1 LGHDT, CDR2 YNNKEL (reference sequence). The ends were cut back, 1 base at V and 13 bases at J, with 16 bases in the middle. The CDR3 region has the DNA TGTGCCAGCAGCCAAGCGGGGGGTGAATACTGCACCTTC. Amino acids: CASSQAGGEYCTF.

CDR3 protein: CASSLEQFRESPLHF. The CDR3 DNA sequence: TGCGCCAGCAGCTTGGAACAGTTCAGGGAATCACCCCTCCACTTT. This chain connects TRBV5-1 to TRBJ1-6; possible D gene TRBD1, 5 bases. The V end lost 0 bases, the J end lost 10 bases, and 14 bases lay between the germline ends. Germline CDR1 and CDR2: SGHRS and YFSETQ. The CDR3 loop spans 15 amino acids. The whole variable domain, remainder taken from reference TRBV5-1 and TRBJ1-6, is KAGVTQTPRYLIKTRGQQVTLSCSPISGHRSVSWYQQTPGQGLQFLFEYFSETQRNKGNFPGRFSGRQFSNSRSEMNVSTLELGDSALYLCASSLEQFRESPLHFGNGTRLTVT.

This CDR3 is CATSHTGEFYNEQFF. As DNA, the CDR3 is TGTGCCACCAGTCACACGGGGGAATTCTACAATGAGCAGTTCTTC. The chain employs TRBV24-1 and TRBJ2-1; perhaps TRBD2 as D (6 bases). V gave up 6 bases and J gave up 3 bases, with 14 bases separating them. Germline CDR1 and CDR2: KGHDR and SFDVKD. There are 15 residues in the CDR3.

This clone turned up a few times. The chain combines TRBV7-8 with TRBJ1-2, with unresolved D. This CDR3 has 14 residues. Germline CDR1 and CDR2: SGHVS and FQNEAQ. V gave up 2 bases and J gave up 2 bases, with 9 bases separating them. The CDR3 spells CASSLTALNYGYTF. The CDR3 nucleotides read TGTGCCAGCAGCTTAACAGCTTTAAACTATGGCTACACCTTC.

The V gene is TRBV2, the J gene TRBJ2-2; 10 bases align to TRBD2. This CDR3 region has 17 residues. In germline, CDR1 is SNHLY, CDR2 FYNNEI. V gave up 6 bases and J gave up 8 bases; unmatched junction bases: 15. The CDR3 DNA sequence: TGTGCCAGCAGCCCGCAAGCTAGCGGGGGCGTTACGGGGGAGCTGTTTTTT. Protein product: CASSPQASGGVTGELFF.

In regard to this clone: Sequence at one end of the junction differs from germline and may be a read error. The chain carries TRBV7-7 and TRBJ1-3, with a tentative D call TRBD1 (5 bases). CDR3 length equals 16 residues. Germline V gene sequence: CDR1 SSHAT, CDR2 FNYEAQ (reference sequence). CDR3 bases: TGTGCTAGCAGCCCAACGGTGGGGGGCTCTGGAAACACCATATATTTT. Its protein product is CASSPTVGGSGNTIYF.

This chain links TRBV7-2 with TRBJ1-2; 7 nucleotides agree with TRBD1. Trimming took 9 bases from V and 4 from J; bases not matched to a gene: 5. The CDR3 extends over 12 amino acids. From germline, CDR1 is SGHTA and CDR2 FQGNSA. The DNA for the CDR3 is TGTGCCAGTGGACAGGCACTCTATGGCTACACCTTC. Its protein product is CASGQALYGYTF.

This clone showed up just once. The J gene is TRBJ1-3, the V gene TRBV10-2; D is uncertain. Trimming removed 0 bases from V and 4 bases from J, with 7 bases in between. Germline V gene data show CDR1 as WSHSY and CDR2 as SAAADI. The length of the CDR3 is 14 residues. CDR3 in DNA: TGCGCCAGCAGTGAGTCGCACAACGGAAACACCATATATTTT. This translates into CASSESHNGNTIYF.

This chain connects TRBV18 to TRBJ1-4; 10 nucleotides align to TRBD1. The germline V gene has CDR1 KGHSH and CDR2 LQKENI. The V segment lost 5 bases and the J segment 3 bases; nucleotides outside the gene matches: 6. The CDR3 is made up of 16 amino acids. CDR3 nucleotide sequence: TGTGCCAGCTCAAAGGACAGGGGGGATGCTAATGAAAAACTGTTTTTT. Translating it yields CASSKDRGDANEKLFF.

The CDR3 region has the DNA TGTGCCAGCAGCGTAGGGGCAGGGGGCAACCGAGTCAATCCTAACTATGGCTACACCTTC. It encodes CASSVGAGGNRVNPNYGYTF. The chain joins TRBV9 to TRBJ1-2; 8 bases fit TRBD1. The germline V gene encodes CDR1 SGDLS and CDR2 YYNGEE. Losses at the gene ends were 0 bases for V and 0 bases for J; bases not matched to a gene: 16. CDR3 length equals 20 residues. The complete variable domain, with remaining parts taken from reference TRBV9 and TRBJ1-2, reads DSGVTQTPKHLITATGQRVTLRCSPRSGDLSVYWYQQSLDQGLQFLIQYYNGEERAKGNILERFSAQQFPDLHSELNLSSLELGDSALYFCASSVGAGGNRVNPNYGYTFGSGTRLTVV.

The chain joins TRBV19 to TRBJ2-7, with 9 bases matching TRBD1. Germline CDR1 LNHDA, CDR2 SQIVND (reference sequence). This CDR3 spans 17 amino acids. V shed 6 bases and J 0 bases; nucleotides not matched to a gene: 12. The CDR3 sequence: CASSHRPWTGDSYEQYF. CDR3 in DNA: TGTGCCAGTAGCCACCGCCCATGGACAGGGGACTCCTACGAGCAGTACTTC.

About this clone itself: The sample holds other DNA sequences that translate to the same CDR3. CDR3 region: CASSLGGLGEKLFF. The CDR3 DNA follows: TGCGCCAGCAGCCTTGGAGGGTTGGGTGAAAAACTGTTTTTT. This chain joins TRBV5-1 and TRBJ1-4, with D uncertain. The germline V gene has CDR1 SGHRS and CDR2 YFSETQ. This CDR3 has 14 amino acids. V was pared by 4 bases and J by 7 bases, with 14 bases between.

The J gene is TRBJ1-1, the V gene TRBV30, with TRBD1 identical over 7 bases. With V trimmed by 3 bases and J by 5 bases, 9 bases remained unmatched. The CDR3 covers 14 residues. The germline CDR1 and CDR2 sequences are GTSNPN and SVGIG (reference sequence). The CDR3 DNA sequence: TGTGCCTGGAGCCCAGGGCAGGGGGGTACTGAAGCTTTCTTT. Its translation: CAWSPGQGGTEAFF.

Written as DNA, the CDR3 is TGCAGTGCTAGTACCGGGACTTTCGGAAACACCATATATTTT. This sequence encodes CSASTGTFGNTIYF. The J gene is TRBJ1-3, the V gene TRBV20-1; a possible D gene is TRBD1 (5 bases). The CDR3 is 14 amino acids. Germline lookup yields CDR1 DFQATT and CDR2 SNEGSKA (reference sequence). Trimming cost V 3 bases and J 4 bases, with 13 bases left between them.

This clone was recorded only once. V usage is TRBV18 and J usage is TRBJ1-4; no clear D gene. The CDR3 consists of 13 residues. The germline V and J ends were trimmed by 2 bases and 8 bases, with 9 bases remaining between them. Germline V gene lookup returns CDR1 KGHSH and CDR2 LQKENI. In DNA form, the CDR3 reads TGTGCCAGCTCACCATCAGAGGGAGAAAAACTGTTTTTT. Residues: CASSPSEGEKLFF.